Presented here are 27 T cell receptor beta chains from one specimen sequenced in a study of T cell responses to AZD1222 COVID-19 vaccine (dated by TCRdb to about 2021). The protocol used for the library was the immunoSEQ multiplex PCR assay. In its TCRdb copy, this immuneACCESS table keeps in-frame sequences only and misses some clones. Where compared with another copy, unresolved V genes explain less than half of these, and the others have no known cause. The sample yields about 130,000 clones; roughly 90% were counted once. Of the sample, 1.5% to 2% is held by the ten largest clones. The time point label, read with the paper, signifies: baseline before first vaccination. The source was peripheral blood, collected on day 0 of AZD1222 vaccination. Receptor source: an adult in good health.

The chain recombines TRBV5-6 with TRBJ1-5, with D possibly TRBD1 on 6 matching bases. From germline, CDR1 is SGHDT and CDR2 YYEEEE. This CDR3 spans 13 amino acids. Trimming took off 3 bases at V and 6 bases at J, with 10 bases between the two ends. CDR3 protein: CASSSGGGQPQHF. DNA of the CDR3: TGTGCCAGCAGCTCCGGAGGGGGTCAGCCCCAGCATTTT.

This rearrangement joins TRBV4-1 to TRBJ1-1; 7 bases agree with TRBD1. Trimming removed 3 bases from V and 0 bases from J; junction bases left unmatched: 7. Germline V gene sequence: CDR1 MGHRA, CDR2 YSYEKL. This CDR3 is built from 16 residues. CDR3 sequence: CASSQTLTGMNTEAFF. The CDR3 DNA follows: TGCGCCAGCAGCCAGACCCTGACAGGGATGAACACTGAAGCTTTCTTT.

The J gene is TRBJ1-2, the V gene TRBV6-5; 10 nucleotides align to TRBD1. This CDR3 is built from 13 residues. Losses at the gene ends were 6 bases for V and 6 bases for J; bases not matched to a gene: 4. The germline gives CDR1 MNHEY, CDR2 SVGAGI. The CDR3 loop is CASSLTGGDGYTF. DNA of the CDR3: TGTGCCAGCAGCTTGACAGGGGGCGATGGCTACACCTTC.

Here the CDR3 reads CASSLIDNQPQHF. CDR3 coding DNA: TGTGCCAGCAGCTTAATCGACAATCAGCCCCAGCATTTT. V is TRBV7-2 and J is TRBJ1-5; D is undetermined. V lost 2 bases, J lost 3 bases, and 5 bases lay in between. This CDR3 is built from 13 residues. Germline-derived CDR1 and CDR2 are SGHTA and FQGNSA.

The rearrangement joins TRBV7-8 to TRBJ1-4; D is undetermined. The CDR3 consists of 15 residues. Trimming stripped 1 base from V and 8 bases from J, with 14 bases between. Germline loops: CDR1 SGHVS, CDR2 FQNEAQ. The CDR3 region has the DNA TGTGCCAGCAGCTTAGAGGGCCGGGTAATGGAAAAACTGTTTTTT. This codes for CASSLEGRVMEKLFF.

CDR3 sequence (DNA): TGTGCCAGTAGCCCCCGGGAAAGGAACACTGAAGCTTTCTTT. Residues: CASSPRERNTEAFF. This rearrangement joins TRBV19 to TRBJ1-1; D not certain. Germline CDR1 is LNHDA and CDR2 is SQIVND (reference sequence). The V gene lost 6 bases and the J gene lost 1 base, with 12 bases spanning the gap. This CDR3 has 14 amino acids.

The rearrangement uses TRBV6-5 and TRBJ2-7; tentatively, D is TRBD2 (7 bases). The CDR3 is 14 residues long. Germline V CDR1 and CDR2: MNHEY, SVGAGI. V was pared by 3 bases and J by 2 bases, with 11 bases between. The CDR3 region has the DNA TGTGCCAGCAGTTATAAGCGGGACACCTACGAGCAGTACTTC. Translation: CASSYKRDTYEQYF.

The chain recombines TRBV19 with TRBJ1-1; D possibly corresponds to TRBD1 (6 bases). Germline V gene data show CDR1 as LNHDA and CDR2 as SQIVND (reference sequence). The germline V and J ends were trimmed by 5 bases and 1 base, with 11 bases remaining between them. This CDR3 comprises 14 residues. CDR3 protein: CASSVEGGNTEAFF. The CDR3, as DNA: TGTGCCAGTAGTGTCGAGGGGGGGAACACTGAAGCTTTCTTT.

The J gene is TRBJ1-2, the V gene TRBV9; weak D call: TRBD1 (5 bases). V was trimmed by 1 base and J by 1 base, leaving 14 bases between them. CDR1 is SGDLS, CDR2 YYNGEE, per germline. This CDR3 has 16 residues. DNA for the CDR3: TGTGCCAGCAGCGTATCCCCGGGCGACAGTAACTATGGCTACACCTTC. The encoded protein is CASSVSPGDSNYGYTF.

This clone was seen just once. For the CDR3, the DNA is TGCGCCAGCAGCTCGGTCGCCGGGACAGGGGGCGGTGAGCAGTTCTTC. Residues: CASSSVAGTGGGEQFF. This chain connects TRBV5-1 to TRBJ2-1; 12 nucleotides align to TRBD1. Germline V lookup: CDR1 SGHRS, CDR2 YFSETQ. V shed 3 bases, J shed 9 bases, and the junction held 10 bases outside the gene matches. This CDR3 comprises 16 residues.

The chain links TRBV14 to TRBJ2-7; D remains unclear. Trimming stripped 0 bases from V and 3 bases from J, with 6 bases between. Per the germline V gene, CDR1 is SGHDN and CDR2 is FVKESK. This CDR3 has 13 residues. CDR3 loop: CASSQDRFYEQYF. DNA of the CDR3: TGTGCCAGCAGCCAAGATCGATTCTACGAGCAGTACTTC.

This clone turned up a few times. The chain is built from TRBV6-2 or TRBV6-3 and TRBJ2-7, with 8 bases aligning to TRBD1. V lost 3 bases and J lost 6; bases outside the gene matches: 13. This CDR3 spans 16 amino acids. Germline V gene data show CDR1 as MNHEY and CDR2 as SVGEGT. This chain's CDR3 is CASSYSPGGDRGEQYF. The CDR3, as DNA: TGTGCCAGCAGTTATTCTCCAGGGGGCGATAGAGGCGAGCAGTACTTC.

The rearrangement uses TRBV2 and TRBJ1-3; 7 bases match TRBD1. The CDR3 extends over 16 amino acids. Germline assignment: CDR1 SNHLY and CDR2 FYNNEI. The ends lost 7 bases at V and 0 bases at J; junction bases unmatched: 9. The CDR3 DNA reads TGTGCCAGCAACCCTGACAGGGTGATCTCTGGAAACACCATATATTTT. Protein sequence: CASNPDRVISGNTIYF.

The chain recombines TRBV4-2 with TRBJ1-3, with 9 bases identical to TRBD1. Germline trimming cut 4 bases from V and 4 bases from J; bases unmatched to any gene: 8. The CDR3 spans 16 residues. CDR1 LGHNA and CDR2 YNFKEQ come from the germline V gene. In DNA, the CDR3 is TGTGCCAGCAGCCTAGGACAGGGGCCGAAGGGAAACACCATATATTTT. It codes for CASSLGQGPKGNTIYF.

V gene TRBV7-9 combines with J gene TRBJ1-1; D ambiguous. Trimming removed 8 bases from V and 4 bases from J, with 14 bases in between. CDR1 is SEHNR and CDR2 is FQNEAQ in the germline V gene (reference sequence). This CDR3 spans 13 amino acids. CDR3 protein: CASGQRVSTEAFF. As DNA, the CDR3 is TGTGCCAGCGGTCAGAGGGTCAGCACTGAAGCTTTCTTT.

The chain employs TRBV7-6 and TRBJ1-1; 8 bases are a match to TRBD1. The CDR3 covers 14 residues. Germline assignment: CDR1 SGHVS and CDR2 FNYEAQ. The J segment lost 5 bases and the V segment lost 5 bases, leaving 7 bases of the junction unmatched. The CDR3 nucleotides are TGTGCCAGCAGCACAGGACAGGGAGGAACTGAAGCTTTCTTT. Translated: CASSTGQGGTEAFF.

The J gene is TRBJ1-5, the V gene TRBV6-5; D remains ambiguous. Trimming took off 10 bases at V and 0 bases at J, with 16 bases between the two ends. Germline V gene data show CDR1 as MNHEY and CDR2 as SVGAGI. The CDR3 has 15 residues. This CDR3 reads CATWRVPNSNQPQHF. DNA of the CDR3: TGTGCCACCTGGCGGGTCCCGAATAGCAATCAGCCCCAGCATTTT.

The chain links TRBV30 to TRBJ2-2; D remains ambiguous. Trimming cost V 4 bases and J 5 bases, with 20 bases left between them. CDR1 is GTSNPN and CDR2 is SVGIG in the germline V gene (reference sequence). CDR3 length: 16 amino acids. CDR3 in amino acids: CAWNSAVDLSTGELFF. The CDR3 nucleotides read TGTGCCTGGAACTCAGCTGTTGATCTATCGACCGGGGAGCTGTTTTTT.

The V and J genes are TRBV5-1 and TRBJ2-5; a weak D match, TRBD2 (6 bases). V was pared by 0 bases and J by 2 bases, with 17 bases between. The CDR3 loop spans 17 amino acids. Germline V gene sequence: CDR1 SGHRS, CDR2 YFSETQ. CDR3 residues: CASSLVGDLTGQETQYF. The DNA for the CDR3 is TGCGCCAGCAGCTTGGTGGGGGACTTGACGGGGCAAGAGACCCAGTACTTC. Full variable domain (rest looked up from reference TRBV5-1 and TRBJ2-5): KAGVTQTPRYLIKTRGQQVTLSCSPISGHRSVSWYQQTPGQGLQFLFEYFSETQRNKGNFPGRFSGRQFSNSRSEMNVSTLELGDSALYLCASSLVGDLTGQETQYFGPGTRLLVL.

The rearrangement uses TRBV11-2 and TRBJ2-5, with 12 bases lining up with TRBD2. Per germline, CDR1 SGHAT and CDR2 FQNNGV. This CDR3 is 16 amino acids long. Trimming at V came to 6 bases and at J to 0 bases, leaving 5 bases not matched to a gene. The DNA of the CDR3 is TGTGCCAGCAGTAGGCTAGCGGGAGGGGACCAAGAGACCCAGTACTTC. This sequence encodes CASSRLAGGDQETQYF.

This chain connects TRBV29-1 to TRBJ2-7; D may be TRBD2 (6 bases). Trimming removed 6 bases at V and 0 bases at J, with 15 bases between. CDR1 and CDR2 from the germline V gene are SQVTM and ANQGSEA. This CDR3 has 14 amino acids. The CDR3 protein is CSVLGIAASYEQYF. As DNA, the CDR3 is TGCAGCGTCCTTGGTATAGCGGCCTCCTACGAGCAGTACTTC.

A few counts support this clone. The CDR3 loop reads CASSPDRPVMNTEAFF. CDR3 nucleotide sequence: TGTGCCAGCAGCCCGGACAGGCCCGTCATGAACACTGAAGCTTTCTTT. The chain employs TRBV7-8 and TRBJ1-1; 7 nucleotides agree with TRBD1. The CDR3 has 16 residues. With 5 bases clipped from V and 0 bases from J, the junction kept 9 bases outside the gene matches. The germline CDR1 and CDR2 sequences are SGHVS and FQNEAQ.

This sequence joins TRBV28 and TRBJ1-2; the D is unclear. V shed 5 bases and J shed 7 bases, with 20 bases lying between them. The germline V gene encodes CDR1 MDHEN and CDR2 SYDVKM. This CDR3 has 15 residues. The CDR3 DNA reads as TGTGCCAGCAGTACAACCCCCCTTTCCGTCTTTGGCTACACCTTC. It yields the protein CASSTTPLSVFGYTF.

The chain links TRBV28 to TRBJ2-7; 10 bases fit TRBD2. This CDR3 is 15 amino acids long. Germline-derived CDR1 and CDR2 are MDHEN and SYDVKM. With V trimmed by 7 bases and J by 1 base, 7 bases remained unmatched. The CDR3 region is CASTSGSQASYEQYF. CDR3 coding DNA: TGTGCCAGCACTAGCGGGAGTCAGGCATCCTACGAGCAGTACTTC.

There are a few counts of this clone. The chain links TRBV5-8 to TRBJ2-7, with TRBD1 matching over 9 bases. Germline V gene sequence: CDR1 SGHTS, CDR2 YDEGEE. The CDR3 sequence is 19 residues long. The J segment lost 3 bases and the V segment lost 3 bases, leaving 19 bases of the junction unmatched. The CDR3 DNA sequence: TGTGCCAGCAGCTCCCCGTGGCTCAGCGGACAGGGGAATCGCTACGAGCAGTACTTC. Translated: CASSSPWLSGQGNRYEQYF.

The J gene is TRBJ2-7, the V gene TRBV11-1, with 7 bases identical to TRBD1. The J segment lost 0 bases and the V segment lost 8 bases, leaving 7 bases of the junction unmatched. Germline CDR1 reads SGHAT; CDR2 reads FQDESV (reference sequence). The CDR3 totals 14 residues. For the CDR3, the DNA is TGTGCCAGCCAGGACAGGACCAGCTCCTACGAGCAGTACTTC. It is translated as CASQDRTSSYEQYF.

The chain links TRBV5-1 to TRBJ2-7, with D uncertain. Between the trimmed V and J ends, which lost 1 base and 6 bases, there was a span of 11 bases. This CDR3 has 13 amino acids. Germline CDR1 SGHRS, CDR2 YFSETQ. The CDR3 sequence: CASSLYPASEQYF. The CDR3 DNA follows: TGCGCCAGCAGCTTGTATCCCGCGTCCGAGCAGTACTTC.